Below, one T cell receptor beta chain is given with its context. Its binding antigen is unknown. No per-base quality is available; no much larger clone lies one base away. The library was obtained by the immunoSEQ multiplex PCR assay. A mixture of 60 forward primers for TCR Vbeta segments and 13 reverse primers for TCR Jbeta segments was used in the multiplex PCR. Amplification of the CDR3 region of rearranged TCR beta genes was performed with a multiplex PCR assay on genomic DNA. The Illumina HiSeq System was used to sequence the amplified TCR beta libraries as 87-base-pair reads. Processing in the source paper ran as follows. Across the 670 or so repertoires, a later analysis counted some 81 million unique TCR beta chains, around 11 million of which were shared by at least two donors. To remove PCR and sequencing errors, raw reads were error-corrected and collapsed into unique sequences using a nearest-neighbor algorithm that merged closely related sequences. V, D and J gene segments were assigned by aligning CDR3 sequences to IMGT reference sequences. For a sequence to be retained, at least a six-nucleotide match to both a V gene segment and a J gene segment was required. Rearrangements were called productive when the CDR3 lacked stop codons and stayed in frame with V and J; all others were non-productive. CDR3 was defined by IMGT convention, running from the second conserved V-encoded cysteine to the conserved J-encoded phenylalanine. The earlier analysis of about 620 of the donors excluded sequences that lacked an unambiguous match to a single V gene segment. An earlier analysis of a few hundred of the donors called V segments functional above 56.7% productive rearrangements and segregating when the between-donor standard deviation exceeded 5%. A statistical classification framework was built for diagnosing cytomegalovirus status from the catalog of TCR beta chain sequences. In a later analysis, TCR nucleotide sequences were compared against IMGT/GENE-DB human TR gene sequences so that V and J genes could be assigned. The TCRdist pipeline was used in a later analysis to assign CDR3 sequences and most-parsimonious VDJ recombination scenarios. In a later analysis, every TCR beta chain was defined by the combination of its CDR3 amino acid sequence and its V-gene family, and reads without a unique V-gene family were dropped. A later analysis removed 550 to 650 highly shared, low-generation-probability nucleotide sequences to deal with suspected cross-contamination and a sequencing artifact. For each public chain, a later analysis derived a clonal expansion index from normalized ranks of inferred template counts within each repertoire. In a later analysis, generation probabilities were computed using a VDJ recombination model fitted to out-of-frame rearrangements, and the results were checked against IGoR. In a later analysis, hypergeometric tests were used to score TCR-TCR, TCR-HLA and TCR-CMV co-occurrence, with a repertoire-size bias correction applied to TCR pairs. In a later analysis, false discovery rates were estimated by permuting HLA or CMV assignments 20 times. In a later analysis, co-occurring TCRs were grouped using DBSCAN, with TCRdist sequence similarity added in when clustering inside HLA-allele-positive subsets. Repertoires with fewer than 30,000 or more than 120,000 public chains were left out of co-occurrence clustering, as were a few repertoires with anomalous nucleotide sharing. What TCRdb holds here is the immuneACCESS table cut down to in-frame rearrangements. Part of the clones is not present; checked against another copy, under half of the missing clones reflect an unresolved V gene, and the others are unexplained. That table supplies the V and J calls and clone size; D and trimming were determined from the DNA. Across this sample there are over 90,000 clones, with approximately 66% seen only once. Together, the top ten hold 2.5% to 4% of the sample.

The cohort was made up of approximately 700 healthy bone marrow donors. At the time of sampling, every cohort member was nominally healthy, though immune exposures that went unrecorded were likely present. The donor was CMV seronegative and was included in the group of about 400 seronegative cohort members. Every donor gave a peripheral blood sample, and the peripheral blood mononuclear cells from that sample were used for TCR beta sequencing. The Qiagen DNeasy Blood Extraction Kit was used to extract genomic DNA from the blood cell samples. CDR1 is given as MDHEN and CDR2 as SYDVKM, both from the germline V gene. The CDR3 runs 13 residues from the cysteine to the phenylalanine. The entry retains the CDR3 DNA only, 39 bases that are in frame from base 1. At the junction V is shortened by 8 bases and J by 7 bases, with 14 bases in between. This entry is derived from a study of cytomegalovirus exposure and HLA in healthy donors (dated by TCRdb to 2017 to 2019). For the study in its entirety: An earlier analysis of roughly 570 of the donors reported around 280 Gb of sequence data and approximately 120 million unique TCR beta sequences obtained from around 170 million T cells. Both class I and class II loci were covered by HLA typing, at four-digit resolution. A later genetic analysis took genome-wide SNP genotypes for about 60% of the roughly 670 donors and used that subset as a discovery cohort. An early release covering roughly 640 HLA-typed donors comprised approximately 290 gigabases of sequencing data and around 80 million unique TCR sequences. Across approximately 400 genotyped donors of the cohort, an average of approximately 220,000 unique TCR beta nucleotide sequences per donor were sequenced, and approximately 19% of those sequences were non-productive. Alongside the repertoire data, information on donor age, sex, ethnicity and CMV serostatus was compiled. The T cell repertoires of around 730 subjects were profiled by immunosequencing and related to cytomegalovirus serostatus. Of the 350 to 450 genotyped donors, approximately 82% fell in the genetic ancestry cluster associated with self-reported Caucasian donors. To predict cytomegalovirus infection status, the study combined high-throughput TCR immunosequencing, statistical association of individual TCRs with disease status, and machine learning. The study was designed to test whether signatures of past pathogen exposure could be identified by cataloging public T cell receptors. Because of strong linkage in the cohort, roughly five DR-DQ haplotypes were treated as single units for association and clustering. An earlier analysis of nearly 600 of the donors applied high-throughput TCR beta sequencing to assess whether each TCR beta V gene segment acted as functional or pseudogenic. Along with the approximately 700-subject first cohort, a separate validation cohort of around 120 different subjects was used. A later analysis re-analyzed previously published TCR beta repertoires from 660 or so donors and added high-resolution HLA genotyping to study TCR occurrence patterns. Rather than using new phenotypic data, the later analysis identified candidate immune exposures from TCR beta sequences and from how often those sequences occurred across donors. Every discovery cohort repertoire had been produced on one sequencing platform. Typing coverage differed by locus: A, B, C, DRB1 and DQB1 were typed in roughly 620-640 donors, DQA1 in about 500, DPA1 in over 600, and DPB1 in roughly 450.

General study outcomes and caveats: While some public TCRs were present in many individuals, most TCR sequences turned up only very rarely across donors. Most CMV-associated TCR beta chains appeared to be HLA-restricted in a later analysis, and the HLA associations seemed to be driven largely by CMV exposure. Because some donors lacked HLA typing at each locus, the association tests relied only on the typed subset. A cluster of highly shared sequence variants was judged likely to represent a technical artifact of the sequencing pipeline. In a later analysis, several top co-occurrence clusters were reported to appear linked to parvovirus B19, influenza, CMV and Epstein-Barr virus. The 87-base-pair reads could not distinguish some IMGT-functional V segments, including TRBV6-2 and TRBV6-3, so those segments were excluded. An earlier analysis of approximately 540 of the donors showed that most TCR beta V segments appeared in productive rearrangements either about 90% or about 30% of the time, which broadly matched IMGT annotations. A further reported finding was that TCR beta sequences accurately predicted the HLA-A and HLA-B alleles for most subjects in the first cohort. Compared with equally common non-associated chains, HLA-associated TCR beta chains in a later analysis were more clonally expanded and had lower generation probabilities. In a later genetic analysis, fewer N-insertions in productive TCRs were reported among donors in an Asian-associated ancestry cluster than the approximately 710-donor mean. According to the authors, the approach could potentially be generalized to other disease states and immunological phenotypes. A later analysis associated approximately 17,000 TCR beta sequences with specific HLA alleles at a false discovery rate of 0.05. Sequencing depth was assumed to be roughly uniform across donors in the presence/absence analyses, though that assumption may not hold. For the cohort, immune exposure information was limited to CMV serostatus. Seventeen rarely observed V segments, including chromosome 9 orphons, were excluded from the earlier analysis of 550 to 700 of the donors because counts were too low. Cytomegalovirus status was reported to be diagnosed by the classifier with high specificity and sensitivity in both the original and validation cohorts. A later analysis found that TCR association rates varied across HLA loci, with DRB1 alleles showing the most associated TCRs and HLA-C alleles the fewest. The study listed 150 to 200 TCR beta chains as associated with cytomegalovirus. An association between a missense DCLRE1C variant and V-gene and J-gene trimming of TCR beta chains was found in a later genetic analysis and replicated in an independent cohort. Only TCR beta chains were sequenced in this cohort, and the absence of alpha or paired-chain data limited detectable features. Correlated functional status among segregating V segments might be attributable to linkage disequilibrium, but an unknown experimental factor could not be ruled out. Assigning TCR associations to individual alleles was difficult when HLA alleles, especially DR and DQ, strongly co-occurred. In vitro tests confirmed that a few of the cytomegalovirus-associated TCR beta chains recognize cytomegalovirus antigens.

The rearrangement combines TRBV28 with TRBJ2-2; matching of 6 bases hints at TRBD2 as the D gene. Sequenced input: PBMCs. The clonotype comes from a woman between 50 and 59 years old in good health and CMV-seronegative. The CDR3 region has the sequence CASRNWGDGELFF. The DNA sequence follows: TGTGCCAGCCGAAACTGGGGGGACGGGGAGCTGTTTTTT.